These T cell receptor beta chains were read from a single sample in a study of shared clonotypes between healthy human individuals. Profiling relied on immunoSEQ multiplex PCR, and the TCRdb table lists in-frame clones only, not all of them. The sample includes 2 million to 2.5 million clones, almost 96% of them seen just once. Sequencing was performed on naive CD4+ T cells sorted from blood. The receptors were sampled from a man between 18 and 35 years old in good health. CDR3s include the opening cysteine and the closing phenylalanine or tryptophan. D genes are given only for firm matches.

CDR3aa: CASSRGANEKLFF; d_gene: -; v_gene: TRBV7-8; j_gene: TRBJ1-4
CDR3aa: CAINGGRDQDTQYF; d_gene: -; v_gene: TRBV10-3; j_gene: TRBJ2-3
CDR3aa: CASSSGTGANTEAFF; d_gene: TRBD1; v_gene: TRBV19; j_gene: TRBJ1-1
CDR3aa: CASSLNNQPQHF; d_gene: -; v_gene: TRBV7-9; j_gene: TRBJ1-5
CDR3aa: CASSLARDPREGSNEQFF; d_gene: TRBD2; v_gene: TRBV7-8; j_gene: TRBJ2-1
CDR3aa: CASSPSYEGGGTQYF; d_gene: -; v_gene: TRBV28; j_gene: TRBJ2-5
CDR3aa: CASGQSSNQPQHF; d_gene: -; v_gene: TRBV19; j_gene: TRBJ1-5
CDR3aa: CASSSAGTVTGELFF; d_gene: -; v_gene: TRBV5-4; j_gene: TRBJ2-2
CDR3aa: CASSYHGGESYEQYF; d_gene: TRBD2; v_gene: TRBV5-1; j_gene: TRBJ2-7
CDR3aa: CASSPDRAGDYGYTF; d_gene: TRBD1; v_gene: TRBV6-1; j_gene: TRBJ1-2
CDR3aa: CAWTTSSYEQYF; d_gene: -; v_gene: TRBV30; j_gene: TRBJ2-7
CDR3aa: CASSYLETQYF; d_gene: -; v_gene: TRBV6-5; j_gene: TRBJ2-5
CDR3aa: CASSPEGRAYQETQYF; d_gene: -; v_gene: TRBV27; j_gene: TRBJ2-5
CDR3aa: CASSHPERGNEQFF; d_gene: -; v_gene: TRBV6-5; j_gene: TRBJ2-1
CDR3aa: CASRLAFVSGGKGPYNSPLHF; d_gene: -; v_gene: TRBV12-2; j_gene: TRBJ1-6
CDR3aa: CASSLQAPGTEAFF; d_gene: -; v_gene: TRBV28; j_gene: TRBJ1-1
CDR3aa: CASSENSMNTEAFF; d_gene: -; v_gene: TRBV2; j_gene: TRBJ1-1
CDR3aa: CASRIGQGRADEQYF; d_gene: TRBD1; v_gene: TRBV5-1; j_gene: TRBJ2-7
CDR3aa: CASSLEGNTEAFF; d_gene: -; v_gene: TRBV7-9; j_gene: TRBJ1-1
CDR3aa: CASYSTSSSYEQYF; d_gene: -; v_gene: TRBV6-5; j_gene: TRBJ2-7
CDR3aa: CASSRPNQPQHF; d_gene: -; v_gene: TRBV7-2; j_gene: TRBJ1-5
CDR3aa: CASSNPSSLGVNEQYF; d_gene: -; v_gene: TRBV6-6; j_gene: TRBJ2-7
CDR3aa: CASSQDRIYGYTF; d_gene: -; v_gene: TRBV18; j_gene: TRBJ1-2
CDR3aa: CASSGPGTGGTEAFF; d_gene: TRBD1; v_gene: TRBV4-1; j_gene: TRBJ1-1
CDR3aa: CASSHNRLAGSQETQYF; d_gene: TRBD2; v_gene: TRBV5-6; j_gene: TRBJ2-5
CDR3aa: CASSKGAGDQETQYF; d_gene: -; v_gene: TRBV2; j_gene: TRBJ2-5
CDR3aa: CAWSEGRETQYF; d_gene: -; v_gene: TRBV30; j_gene: TRBJ2-5
CDR3aa: CASSPPAGQGHAGELFF; d_gene: TRBD1; v_gene: TRBV18; j_gene: TRBJ2-2
CDR3aa: CAISDGAGEETQYF; d_gene: TRBD2; v_gene: TRBV10-3; j_gene: TRBJ2-5
CDR3aa: CASKGDYSGNTIYF; d_gene: -; v_gene: TRBV2; j_gene: TRBJ1-3
CDR3aa: CASSRDLYEQYF; d_gene: -; v_gene: TRBV6-5; j_gene: TRBJ2-7
CDR3aa: CASSLETALEQYF; d_gene: -; v_gene: TRBV7-8; j_gene: TRBJ2-7
CDR3aa: CASSFGTSVYNEQFF; d_gene: TRBD2; v_gene: TRBV7-2; j_gene: TRBJ2-1
CDR3aa: CASSLLAGVSGELFF; d_gene: TRBD2; v_gene: TRBV7-8; j_gene: TRBJ2-2
CDR3aa: CASHGDGSYEQYF; d_gene: -; v_gene: TRBV2; j_gene: TRBJ2-7
CDR3aa: CASLDPESILYGYTF; d_gene: -; v_gene: TRBV6-1; j_gene: TRBJ1-2
CDR3aa: CASRGGLNTDTQYF; d_gene: -; v_gene: TRBV6-5; j_gene: TRBJ2-3
CDR3aa: CASLMTGARETQYF; d_gene: TRBD1; v_gene: TRBV11-2; j_gene: TRBJ2-5
CDR3aa: CAWSVPRLNNEQFF; d_gene: -; v_gene: TRBV30; j_gene: TRBJ2-1
CDR3aa: CASSTRRGGRDEQYF; d_gene: -; v_gene: TRBV2; j_gene: TRBJ2-7
CDR3aa: CAWSWLNHGEAFF; d_gene: -; v_gene: TRBV30; j_gene: TRBJ1-1
CDR3aa: CASSLEDANGANVLTF; d_gene: -; v_gene: TRBV5-1; j_gene: TRBJ2-6
CDR3aa: CASSPSGGLAKNIQYF; d_gene: TRBD2; v_gene: TRBV19; j_gene: TRBJ2-4
CDR3aa: CASSLRGTPYEQYF; d_gene: -; v_gene: TRBV5-1; j_gene: TRBJ2-7
CDR3aa: CASNTGGHTGELFF; d_gene: TRBD1; v_gene: TRBV5-1; j_gene: TRBJ2-2
CDR3aa: CAWSSWSLSPLHF; d_gene: -; v_gene: TRBV30; j_gene: TRBJ1-6
CDR3aa: CASSEQVGYGYTF; d_gene: -; v_gene: TRBV6-1; j_gene: TRBJ1-2
CDR3aa: CASSESGRANEQFF; d_gene: TRBD2; v_gene: TRBV25-1; j_gene: TRBJ2-1